This T cell receptor (beta chain) appears in the sequencing data of a study of control samples from healthy donors and cancer patients. The CDR3 has 15 residues. Trimming pared 0 bases from V and 7 bases from J, leaving 13 bases between. The germline V gene encodes CDR1 LNHDA and CDR2 SQIVND (reference sequence). Generated by immunoSEQ multiplex PCR, the TCRdb table keeps only in-frame clones and is missing some. The sample carries over 200,000 clones, around 79% recorded once. The source material was PBMCs. The chain couples TRBV19 to TRBJ1-5; possible D gene TRBD1, 5 bases. This sequence was found in a woman aged 60 to 75 with lung cancer. CDR3: CASSIDVRDGQPQHF. The CDR3 DNA sequence: TGTGCCAGTAGTATAGATGTCAGGGATGGCCAGCCCCAGCATTTT.